This T cell receptor (beta chain) was sequenced for a study of fetal regulatory T cell absence and autoimmunity. Study summary: Without clinical diabetes, IPEX patients showed exocrine pancreas autoimmunity.

As for this clone: Its antigen remains unidentified.

TCRdb keeps only in-frame clones here, not all; method: immunoSEQ multiplex PCR. The repertoire has about 95,000 clones, about three quarters of them found once; the top ten carry about 2.1%. Germline CDR1 and CDR2: SGHDT and YYEEEE. With 5 bases clipped from V and 7 bases from J, the junction kept 12 bases outside the gene matches. The CDR3 has 15 residues. The study's findings and limits: Pancreas TCRs were oligoclonally enriched versus cord blood, some clones over 95-fold. Broadly similar TRB gene family usage was seen in pancreas and cord blood. The oligoclonal enrichment was interpreted as supporting antigen-driven pancreatic autoimmunity before birth in IPEX syndrome.

The clonotype comes from a male donor with IPEX syndrome. Input material: pancreas tissue. This chain connects TRBV5-6 to TRBJ2-3; TRBD2 agrees at 8 bases. The CDR3 DNA is TGTGCCAGCAGTCAAAGCGGGAGCTTAGTACATACGCAGTATTTT. Translated, it gives CASSQSGSLVHTQYF. The full variable domain, rest sourced from reference TRBV5-6 and TRBJ2-3, is DAGVTQSPTHLIKTRGQQVTLRCSPKSGHDTVSWYQQALGQGPQFIFQYYEEEERQRGNFPDRFSGHQFPNYSSELNVNALLLGDSALYLCASSQSGSLVHTQYFGPGTRLTVL.